The clone carrying this TCR beta chain was detected a few times. Its antigen is undetermined. These data originate in a study of T cell repertoires in cytomegalovirus infection. About the study: Researchers turned to recently identified HLA-C-restricted CMV epitopes as well as well-studied HLA-B-restricted ones. Through public TCR beta signatures, both CMV infection and matching HLA type were indicated.

MiXCR, run by TCRdb on the reads, gives a single entry per CDR3 protein. The sample contains approximately 120,000 distinct CDR3 sequences, approximately 28% of which appear only once. Overall study findings and caveats: Across the ex vivo response, the dominant clonotypes were HLA-C-restricted CMV-specific TCR beta clonotypes. Public TCR beta family frequency separated CMV-and-HLA carriers, including in an independent cohort.

With 7 bases removed from V and 2 bases from J, the gap between germline ends came to 16 bases. CDR1 is SQVTM, CDR2 ANQGSEA, per germline. CDR3 size: 14 residues. The receptor's source is a human donor in good health (CMV status not recorded). Some clones in this sample may be carry-over from other donors' samples. The chain uses TRBV29-1 and TRBJ2-3, with a possible D match to TRBD1 (6 bases). The sequences come from CD8+ T cells from cultured PBMCs, collected from culture after CMV antigen stimulation. The CDR3 protein is CSGLDRPITDTQYF. The CDR3 DNA follows: TGCAGCGGGCTAGACAGGCCAATCACAGATACGCAGTATTTT.